These 3 T cell receptor beta chains share one sample of origin, sequenced in a study of shared clonotypes between healthy human individuals. Terminally differentiated effector memory CD45RA+ cells were left out of the naive CD8 fraction, which was CD45RO-negative and positively selected for CCR7. Sequencing used immunoSEQ multiplex PCR; TCRdb keeps in-frame clones, though not all of them. The table includes hundreds of thousands of clones, nearly 98% detected once. Sequencing input: naive CD8+ T cells sorted from blood. These receptors came from a man younger than 40 in good health.

This rearrangement joins TRBV29-1 to TRBJ2-7; 11 positions match TRBD2. The germline V gene has CDR1 SQVTM and CDR2 ANQGSEA. The CDR3 runs to 13 residues. With 6 bases clipped from V and 4 bases from J, the junction kept 5 bases outside the gene matches. In DNA form, the CDR3 reads TGCAGCGTGGAGACTAGCGGGAAGTACGAGCAGTACTTC. Its protein is CSVETSGKYEQYF.

This chain links TRBV9 with TRBJ1-2, with D possibly being TRBD1 (5 bases). Trimming cost V 2 bases and J 8 bases, with 19 bases left between them. The CDR3 spans 15 residues. CDR1 is SGDLS, CDR2 YYNGEE, per germline. The CDR3 reads CASSVGTLGRRGYTF. The DNA for the CDR3 is TGTGCCAGCAGCGTTGGGACTCTGGGGCGGCGCGGCTACACCTTC.

The J gene is TRBJ1-1, the V gene TRBV7-9; D is unclear. The CDR3 is 13 amino acids. Germline assignment: CDR1 SEHNR and CDR2 FQNEAQ (reference sequence). Trimming took 5 bases from V and 3 from J, leaving 10 bases between them. CDR3: CASSPPGDTEAFF. The CDR3 DNA reads as TGTGCCAGCAGCCCCCCCGGGGACACTGAAGCTTTCTTT.